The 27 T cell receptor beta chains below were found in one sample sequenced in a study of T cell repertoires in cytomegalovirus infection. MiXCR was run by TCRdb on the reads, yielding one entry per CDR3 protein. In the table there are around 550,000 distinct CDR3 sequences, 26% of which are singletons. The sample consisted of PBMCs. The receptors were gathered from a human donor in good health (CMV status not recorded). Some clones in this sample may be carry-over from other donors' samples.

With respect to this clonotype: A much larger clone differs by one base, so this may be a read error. In DNA, the CDR3 is TGTGCCAGCAGCCCGGACGGATACTATGGCTACACCTTC. Protein: CASSPDGYYGYTF. The chain employs TRBV5-4 and TRBJ1-2, with no clear D. V was pared by 4 bases and J by 3 bases, with 10 bases between. The CDR3 is 13 residues long. Germline V lookup: CDR1 SGHNT, CDR2 YYREEE (reference sequence). Supplemented by reference TRBV5-4 and TRBJ1-2, the full variable domain reads ETGVTQSPTHLIKTRGQQVTLRCSSQSGHNTVSWYQQALGQGPQFIFQYYREEENGRGNFPPRFSGLQFPNYSSELNVNALELDDSALYLCASSPDGYYGYTFGSGTRLTVV.

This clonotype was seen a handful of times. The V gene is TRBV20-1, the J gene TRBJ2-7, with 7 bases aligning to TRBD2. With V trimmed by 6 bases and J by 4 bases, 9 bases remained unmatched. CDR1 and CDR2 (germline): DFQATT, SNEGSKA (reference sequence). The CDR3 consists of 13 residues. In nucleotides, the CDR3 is TGCAGTGCCGCGGGAGTTCTTACGTACGAGCAGTACTTC. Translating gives CSAAGVLTYEQYF.

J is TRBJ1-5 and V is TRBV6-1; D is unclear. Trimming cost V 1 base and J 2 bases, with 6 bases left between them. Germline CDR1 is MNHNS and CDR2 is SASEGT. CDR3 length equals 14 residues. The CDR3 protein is CASSEGWGNQPQHF. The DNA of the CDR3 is TGTGCCAGCAGTGAAGGGTGGGGCAATCAGCCCCAGCATTTT.

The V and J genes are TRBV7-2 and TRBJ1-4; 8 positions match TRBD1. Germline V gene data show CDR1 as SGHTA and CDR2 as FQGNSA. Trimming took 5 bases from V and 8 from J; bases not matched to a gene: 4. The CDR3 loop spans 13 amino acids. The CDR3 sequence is CASSGQGREKLFF. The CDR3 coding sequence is TGTGCCAGCAGCGGACAGGGACGCGAAAAACTGTTTTTT.

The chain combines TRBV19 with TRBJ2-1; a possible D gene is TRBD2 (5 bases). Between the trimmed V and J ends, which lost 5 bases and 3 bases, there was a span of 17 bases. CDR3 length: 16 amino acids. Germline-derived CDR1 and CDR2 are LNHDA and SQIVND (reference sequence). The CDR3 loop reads CASSPLGLSLYNEQFF. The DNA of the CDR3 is TGTGCCAGTAGTCCCCTAGGACTTTCCCTCTACAATGAGCAGTTCTTC.

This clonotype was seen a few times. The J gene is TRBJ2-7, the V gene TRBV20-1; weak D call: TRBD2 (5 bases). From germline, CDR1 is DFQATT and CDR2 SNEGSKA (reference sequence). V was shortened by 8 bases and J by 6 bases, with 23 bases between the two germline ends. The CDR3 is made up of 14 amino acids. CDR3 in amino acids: CSLSPLGRSGEQYF. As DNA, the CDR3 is TGCAGTCTCTCCCCTCTGGGGAGATCAGGCGAGCAGTACTTC.

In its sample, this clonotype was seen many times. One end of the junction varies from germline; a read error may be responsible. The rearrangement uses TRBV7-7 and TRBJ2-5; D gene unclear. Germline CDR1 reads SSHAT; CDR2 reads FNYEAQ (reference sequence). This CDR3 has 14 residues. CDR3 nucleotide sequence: TGTGCTAGCAGTCCTTCCTCCAGCCAAGAGACCCAGTACTTC. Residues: CASSPSSSQETQYF.

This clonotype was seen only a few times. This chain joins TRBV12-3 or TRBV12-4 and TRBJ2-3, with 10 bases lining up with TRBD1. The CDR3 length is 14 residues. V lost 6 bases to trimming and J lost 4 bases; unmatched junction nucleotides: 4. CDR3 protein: CASRTGGLADTQYF. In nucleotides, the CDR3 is TGTGCCAGCAGGACAGGGGGCTTAGCAGATACGCAGTATTTT.

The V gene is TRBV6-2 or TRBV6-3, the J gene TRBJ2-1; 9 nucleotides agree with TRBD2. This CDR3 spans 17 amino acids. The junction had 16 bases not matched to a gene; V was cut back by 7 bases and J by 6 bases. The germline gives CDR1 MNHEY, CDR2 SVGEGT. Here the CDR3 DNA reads TGTGCCAGCACCCACCTTGTCGGGGGACTAGCAACCAATGAGCAGTTCTTC. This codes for CASTHLVGGLATNEQFF.

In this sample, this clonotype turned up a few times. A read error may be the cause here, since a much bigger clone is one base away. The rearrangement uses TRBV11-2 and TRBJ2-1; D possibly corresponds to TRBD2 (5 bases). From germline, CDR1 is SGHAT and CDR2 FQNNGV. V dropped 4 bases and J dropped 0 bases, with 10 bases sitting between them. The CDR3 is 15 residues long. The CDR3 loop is CASSSGKSSYNEQFF. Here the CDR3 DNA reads TGTGCCAGCAGCTCCGGGAAAAGCTCCTACAATGAGCAGTTCTTC.

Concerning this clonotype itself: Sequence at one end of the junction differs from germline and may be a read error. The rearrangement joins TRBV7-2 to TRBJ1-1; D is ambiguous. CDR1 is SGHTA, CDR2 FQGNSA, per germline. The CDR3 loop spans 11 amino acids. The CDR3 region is CASSLATEALF. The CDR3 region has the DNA TGTGCCAGCAGCTTAGCCACTGAGGCTTTGTTT.

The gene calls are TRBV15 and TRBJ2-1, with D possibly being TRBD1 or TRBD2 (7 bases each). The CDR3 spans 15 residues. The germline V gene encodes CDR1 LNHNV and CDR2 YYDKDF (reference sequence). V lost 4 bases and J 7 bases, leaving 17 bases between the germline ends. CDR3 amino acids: CATSKLRQGGNEQFF. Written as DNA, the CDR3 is TGTGCCACCAGCAAACTCAGACAGGGAGGGAATGAGCAGTTCTTC. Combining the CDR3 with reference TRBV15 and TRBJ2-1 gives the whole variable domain DAMVIQNPRYQVTQFGKPVTLSCSQTLNHNVMYWYQQKSSQAPKLLFHYYDKDFNNEADTPDNFQSRRPNTSFCFLDIRSPGLGDTAMYLCATSKLRQGGNEQFFGPGTRLTVL.

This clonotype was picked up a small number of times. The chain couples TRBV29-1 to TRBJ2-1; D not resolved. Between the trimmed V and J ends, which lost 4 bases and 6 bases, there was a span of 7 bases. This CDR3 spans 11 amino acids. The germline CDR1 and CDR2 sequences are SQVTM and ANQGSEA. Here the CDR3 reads CSVVIPNEQFF. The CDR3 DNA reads TGCAGCGTTGTTATTCCCAATGAGCAGTTCTTC.

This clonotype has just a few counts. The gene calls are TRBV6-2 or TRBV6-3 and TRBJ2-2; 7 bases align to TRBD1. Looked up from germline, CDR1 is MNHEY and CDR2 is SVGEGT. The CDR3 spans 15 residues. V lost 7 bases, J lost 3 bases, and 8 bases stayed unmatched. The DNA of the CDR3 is TGTGCCAGCACAGAAGGGGACAGATACACCGGGGAGCTGTTTTTT. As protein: CASTEGDRYTGELFF.

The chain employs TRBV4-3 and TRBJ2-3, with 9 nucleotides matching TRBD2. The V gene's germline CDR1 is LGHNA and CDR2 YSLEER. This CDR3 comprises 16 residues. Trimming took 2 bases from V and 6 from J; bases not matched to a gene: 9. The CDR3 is CASSQWREGGLDTQYF. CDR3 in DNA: TGCGCCAGCAGCCAATGGCGGGAGGGGGGTTTGGATACGCAGTATTTT.

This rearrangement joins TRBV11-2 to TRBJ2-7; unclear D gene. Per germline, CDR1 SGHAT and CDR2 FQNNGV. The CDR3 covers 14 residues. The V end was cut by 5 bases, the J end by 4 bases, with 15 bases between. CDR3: CASSQDRFSYEQYV. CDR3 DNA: TGTGCCAGCAGCCAAGACCGGTTTTCGTACGAGCAGTACGTC.

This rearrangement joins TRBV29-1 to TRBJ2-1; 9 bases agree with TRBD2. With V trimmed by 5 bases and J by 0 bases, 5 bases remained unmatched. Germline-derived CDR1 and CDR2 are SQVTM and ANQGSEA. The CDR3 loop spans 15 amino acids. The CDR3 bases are TGCAGCGTTCACCCGACTAGCGGCTCCTACAATGAGCAGTTCTTC. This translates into CSVHPTSGSYNEQFF.

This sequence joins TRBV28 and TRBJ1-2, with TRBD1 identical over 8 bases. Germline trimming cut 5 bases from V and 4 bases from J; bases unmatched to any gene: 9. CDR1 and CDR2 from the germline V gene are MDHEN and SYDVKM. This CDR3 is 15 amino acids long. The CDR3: CASSPRDRPLYGYTF. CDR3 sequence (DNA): TGTGCCAGCAGTCCCCGGGACAGGCCTCTCTATGGCTACACCTTC.

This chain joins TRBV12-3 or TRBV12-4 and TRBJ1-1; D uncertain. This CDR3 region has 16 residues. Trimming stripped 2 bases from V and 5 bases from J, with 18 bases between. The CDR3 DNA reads TGTGCCAGCAGTTTATTAGTTGGTGCCGCGGGAACTGAAGCTTTCTTT. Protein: CASSLLVGAAGTEAFF.

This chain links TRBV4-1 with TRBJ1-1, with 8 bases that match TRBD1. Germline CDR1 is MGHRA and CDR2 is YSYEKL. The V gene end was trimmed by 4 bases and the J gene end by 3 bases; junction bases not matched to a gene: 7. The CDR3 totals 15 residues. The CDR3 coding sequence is TGCGCCAGCAGCCGCTACAGGGGGGGTGACACTGAAGCTTTCTTT. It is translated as CASSRYRGGDTEAFF.

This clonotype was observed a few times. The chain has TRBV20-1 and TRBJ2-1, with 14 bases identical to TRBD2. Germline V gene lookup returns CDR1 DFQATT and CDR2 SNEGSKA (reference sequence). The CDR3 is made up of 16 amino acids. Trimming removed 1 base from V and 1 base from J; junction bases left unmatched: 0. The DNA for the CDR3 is TGCAGTGCTAGAGGGACTAGCGGGAGGTCCTACAATGAGCAGTTCTTC. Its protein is CSARGTSGRSYNEQFF.

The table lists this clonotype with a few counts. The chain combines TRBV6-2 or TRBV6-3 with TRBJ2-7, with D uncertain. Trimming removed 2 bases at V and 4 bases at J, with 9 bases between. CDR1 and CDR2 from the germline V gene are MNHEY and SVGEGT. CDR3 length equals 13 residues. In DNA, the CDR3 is TGTGCCAGCAGTTACAGGGCAGAATACGAGCAGTACGTC. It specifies CASSYRAEYEQYV.

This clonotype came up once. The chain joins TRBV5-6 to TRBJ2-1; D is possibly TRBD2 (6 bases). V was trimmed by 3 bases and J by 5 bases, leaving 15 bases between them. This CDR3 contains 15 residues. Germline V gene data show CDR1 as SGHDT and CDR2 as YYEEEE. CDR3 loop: CASSWGGLHHNEQFF. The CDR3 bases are TGTGCCAGCAGCTGGGGCGGACTACACCACAATGAGCAGTTCTTC.

The CDR3 nucleotides read TGTGCCAGAAGGTGGGGGGCAGGTACGCAGTATTTT. Its translation is CARRWGAGTQYF. The rearrangement uses TRBV6-2 or TRBV6-3 and TRBJ2-3, with D perhaps given as TRBD1 or TRBD2 (6 bases each). This CDR3 contains 12 residues. V gave up 9 bases and J gave up 8 bases, with 15 bases separating them. Per the germline V gene, CDR1 is MNHEY and CDR2 is SVGEGT.

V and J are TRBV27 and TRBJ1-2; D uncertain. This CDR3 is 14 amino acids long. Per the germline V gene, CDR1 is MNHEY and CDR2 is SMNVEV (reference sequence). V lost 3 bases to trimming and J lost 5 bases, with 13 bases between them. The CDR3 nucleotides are TGTGCCAGCAGTTTGACACCATTAGGATATGGCTACACCTTC. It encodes CASSLTPLGYGYTF.

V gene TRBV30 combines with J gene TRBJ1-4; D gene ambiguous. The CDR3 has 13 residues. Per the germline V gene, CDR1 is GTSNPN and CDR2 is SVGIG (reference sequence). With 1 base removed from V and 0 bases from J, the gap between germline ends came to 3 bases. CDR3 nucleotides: TGTGCCTGGAGTGGGTCAACTAATGAAAAACTGTTTTTT. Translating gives CAWSGSTNEKLFF.

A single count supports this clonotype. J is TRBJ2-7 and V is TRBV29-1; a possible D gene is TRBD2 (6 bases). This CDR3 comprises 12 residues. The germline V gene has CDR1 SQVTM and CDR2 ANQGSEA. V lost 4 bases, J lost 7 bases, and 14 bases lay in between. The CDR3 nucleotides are TGCAGCGTTGGGCGGGACGGCGGGGAGCAGTACGTC. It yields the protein CSVGRDGGEQYV.